The sequence of this TCR beta chain was determined in a study of T cell responses to AZD1222 COVID-19 vaccine. General study results and limits: Scientists sampled the repertoires only once the peak T cell response had passed.

This CDR3 has 14 residues. Trimming left V 2 bases short and J 4 bases short, with 11 bases between. In germline, CDR1 is MNHNS, CDR2 SASEGT. The protocol was immunoSEQ multiplex PCR, while the TCRdb copy is restricted to in-frame clones and leaves out a portion. The data contain 180,000 or so clones, around 88% of them seen just once; the ten biggest clones take up roughly 8%. With respect to this clone: The antigen remains undetermined.

This clonotype originated in an adult in good health. The input for sequencing was peripheral blood, taken on day 0 of AZD1222 vaccination. The chain employs TRBV6-1 and TRBJ1-2; weak D call: TRBD1 (5 bases). The CDR3 sequence: CASSEMGHGYGYTF. The CDR3 nucleotides are TGTGCCAGCAGTGAAATGGGGCATGGCTATGGCTACACCTTC.